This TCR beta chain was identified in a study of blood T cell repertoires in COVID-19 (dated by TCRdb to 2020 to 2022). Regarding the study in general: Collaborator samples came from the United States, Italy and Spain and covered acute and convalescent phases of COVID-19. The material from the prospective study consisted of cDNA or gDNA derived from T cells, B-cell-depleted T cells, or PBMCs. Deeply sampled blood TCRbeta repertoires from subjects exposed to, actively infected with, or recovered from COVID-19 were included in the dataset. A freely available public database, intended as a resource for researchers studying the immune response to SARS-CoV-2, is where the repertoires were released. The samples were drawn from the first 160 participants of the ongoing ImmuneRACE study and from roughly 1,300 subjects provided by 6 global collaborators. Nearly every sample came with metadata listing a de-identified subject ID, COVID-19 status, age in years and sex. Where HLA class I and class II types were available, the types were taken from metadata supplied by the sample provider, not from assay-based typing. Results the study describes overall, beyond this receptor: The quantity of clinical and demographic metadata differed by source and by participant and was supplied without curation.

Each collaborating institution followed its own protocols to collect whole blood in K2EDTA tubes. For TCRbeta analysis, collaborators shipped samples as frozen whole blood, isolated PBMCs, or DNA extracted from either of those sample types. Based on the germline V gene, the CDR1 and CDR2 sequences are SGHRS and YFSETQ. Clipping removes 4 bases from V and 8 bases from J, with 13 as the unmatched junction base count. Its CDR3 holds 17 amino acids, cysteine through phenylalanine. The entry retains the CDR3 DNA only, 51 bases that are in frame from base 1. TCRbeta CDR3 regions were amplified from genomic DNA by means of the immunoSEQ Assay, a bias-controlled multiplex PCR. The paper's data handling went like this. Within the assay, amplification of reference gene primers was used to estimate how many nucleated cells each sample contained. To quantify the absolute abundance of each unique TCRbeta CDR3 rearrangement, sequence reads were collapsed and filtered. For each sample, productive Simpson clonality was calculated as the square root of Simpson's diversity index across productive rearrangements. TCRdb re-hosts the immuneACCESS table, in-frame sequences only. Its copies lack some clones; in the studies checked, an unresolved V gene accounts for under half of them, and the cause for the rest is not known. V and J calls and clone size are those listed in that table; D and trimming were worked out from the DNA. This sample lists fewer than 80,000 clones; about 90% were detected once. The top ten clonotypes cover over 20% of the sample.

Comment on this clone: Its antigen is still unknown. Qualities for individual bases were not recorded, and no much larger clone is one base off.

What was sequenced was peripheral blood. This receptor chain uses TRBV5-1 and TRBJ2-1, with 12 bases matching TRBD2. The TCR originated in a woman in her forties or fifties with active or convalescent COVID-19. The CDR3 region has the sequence CASSPRLAGASIYEQFF. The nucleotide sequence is TGCGCCAGCAGCCCCCGACTAGCGGGAGCTAGTATCTATGAGCAGTTCTTC. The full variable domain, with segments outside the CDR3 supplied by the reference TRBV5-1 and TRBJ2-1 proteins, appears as KAGVTQTPRYLIKTRGQQVTLSCSPISGHRSVSWYQQTPGQGLQFLFEYFSETQRNKGNFPGRFSGRQFSNSRSEMNVSTLELGDSALYLCASSPRLAGASIYEQFFGPGTRLTVL.